The 10 T cell receptor beta chains given below trace back to one sample, sequenced in a study of blood T cells in healthy people across ages (dated by TCRdb to the mid-2010s). The library was generated by 5' RACE. Sequenced on an Illumina HiSeq 2500. The second PCR ran for about 6 to 12 cycles and used a J-beta primer mix along with a sample-barcoded 5' primer. Using fastp at Q25 and MiXCR, TCRdb reprocessed the public reads and kept productive beta chains. Records with the same CDR3 protein are collapsed into one entry carrying the most frequent genes and DNA. The sample table lists 650,000 to 800,000 distinct CDR3 sequences, around 43% of them with a count of one. The top ten hold around 21% of the sample. Sequenced material: blood. The receptors were sampled from a man aged 55 to 69 in good health.

Only a few counts were recorded for this clonotype. This rearrangement joins TRBV20-1 to TRBJ2-1; 10 bases agree with TRBD2. V dropped 6 bases and J dropped 5; count of bases not matched to a gene: 10. The CDR3 spans 15 residues. Germline CDR1 and CDR2: DFQATT and SNEGSKA (reference sequence). The CDR3 DNA follows: TGCAGTGCGCAACTACTAGCGGGGAAACACAATGAGCAGTTCTTC. This translates into CSAQLLAGKHNEQFF.

J is TRBJ2-5 and V is TRBV6-2 or TRBV6-3, with TRBD1 matching 8 bases. The CDR3 sequence is 15 residues long. The germline gives CDR1 MNHEY, CDR2 SVGEGT. V trimming: 6 bases; J trimming: 2 bases; junction bases outside the gene matches: 8. The CDR3 bases are TGTGCCAGCAGCCGACAGGGGAGCTTGCAAGAGACCCAGTACTTC. This translates into CASSRQGSLQETQYF.

The chain recombines TRBV30 with TRBJ1-4, with TRBD1 identical over 10 bases. There are 15 residues in the CDR3. The V gene's germline CDR1 is GTSNPN and CDR2 SVGIG (reference sequence). V lost 5 bases and J lost 4; bases outside the gene matches: 7. DNA for the CDR3: TGTGCCTGGGTGGACAGGGGGTTAGGTAATGAAAAACTGTTTTTT. Residues: CAWVDRGLGNEKLFF.

V usage is TRBV6-2 or TRBV6-3 and J usage is TRBJ2-5; D is unresolved. Germline loops: CDR1 MNHEY, CDR2 SVGEGT. V lost 6 bases and J lost 2, with 16 bases in between. The CDR3 runs 15 residues. In DNA form, the CDR3 reads TGTGCCAGCAGGAGACTTACCTTGGGGCAAGAGACCCAGTACTTC. Translation: CASRRLTLGQETQYF.

This clonotype came up a few times. Germline is not matched at one junction end, which may reflect a read error. The chain combines TRBV5-1 with TRBJ2-7; 8 bases line up with TRBD1. Germline lookup yields CDR1 SGHRS and CDR2 YFSETQ. The CDR3 consists of 14 residues. DNA of the CDR3: TGTGCCAGCTCACTAGGACAGGGTACTGGCGAGCAGTACTTC. Protein product: CASSLGQGTGEQYF.

This clonotype was found a few times. The V and J genes are TRBV28 and TRBJ1-5; D is unresolved. CDR3 length: 13 residues. Germline-derived CDR1 and CDR2 are MDHEN and SYDVKM. Trimming took off 3 bases at V and 9 bases at J, with 12 bases between the two ends. The CDR3 protein is CASSLGSFGPQHF. The DNA of the CDR3 is TGTGCCAGCAGTTTGGGTTCTTTTGGGCCCCAGCATTTT.

V usage is TRBV14 and J usage is TRBJ2-7; D ambiguous. Trimming cost V 6 bases and J 2 bases, with 14 bases left between them. The length of the CDR3 is 14 residues. Germline CDR1 is SGHDN and CDR2 is FVKESK. CDR3 residues: CASSLSRKPYEQYF. CDR3 DNA: TGTGCCAGCAGTCTAAGCAGGAAACCCTACGAGCAGTACTTC.

This clonotype was counted ten times or more. The chain joins TRBV15 to TRBJ2-5; D uncertain. The V end lost 0 bases, the J end lost 1 base, and 9 bases lay between the germline ends. The germline V gene has CDR1 LNHNV and CDR2 YYDKDF (reference sequence). The CDR3 spans 15 residues. The CDR3 here is CATSRDRVPQETQYF. CDR3 bases: TGTGCCACCAGCAGAGATCGGGTGCCCCAAGAGACCCAGTACTTC.

This clonotype was counted between two and nine times. The V gene is TRBV7-6, the J gene TRBJ2-1, with D possibly matching TRBD2 (5 bases). The V and J ends lost 5 bases and 7 bases respectively, with 21 bases between them. Looked up from germline, CDR1 is SGHVS and CDR2 is FNYEAQ. The CDR3 covers 16 residues. The CDR3 nucleotides are TGTGCCAGCAGCCAGAGGGCCATGGGGTTCGGGAATGAGCAGTTCTTC. Translating it yields CASSQRAMGFGNEQFF.

Concerning this clonotype: This could be a read error, since a much larger clone is one nucleotide away. The chain has TRBV11-3 and TRBJ2-1; a weak D match, TRBD2 (5 bases). Trimming took 0 bases from V and 13 from J, leaving 16 bases between them. Germline V gene data show CDR1 as SGHNT and CDR2 as YENEEA. CDR3 length: 14 residues. The CDR3 DNA reads as TGTGCCAGCAGCTTAGAGCTAGCCGGTGAGACCCAGTTCTTC. Encoded protein: CASSLELAGETQFF.